The rows below give T cell receptor beta chains drawn from one sample of a study of CD8 T cells in ankylosing spondylitis. In TCRdb, the 5' RACE reads were re-called with MiXCR into one record per CDR3 protein. The profile shows about 210,000 distinct CDR3 sequences, approximately 7.3% of them singletons. Sequencing was performed on blood, either unsorted or a sorted T cell fraction (not recorded which). The receptors stem from a male donor with ankylosing spondylitis. Each CDR3 is given with its conserved first and last residue. Each record gives: CDR3 protein, V gene.

CASRKPGGGGQPQHF TRBV3-1
CASSPQGAGDTQYF TRBV6-1
CASSSFLAGEDEQFF TRBV7-9
CSAEMGGSSPSPLYEQYF TRBV20-1
CASSTGTTRGTQYF TRBV13
CASSYWLGGGWNTGELFF TRBV6-5
CASSKGTGTPLETQYF TRBV7-2
CASSKVLAHTNEQFF TRBV21-1
CASTHTLAGPYNEQFF TRBV28
CASSPRDGTYEQYF TRBV18
CASSVDQDSSYEQYF TRBV9
CASRPQPRGVGGRASGELFF TRBV6-2/TRBV6-3
CSAPFAPSGANVLTF TRBV20-1
CASRGTEEAFF TRBV19
CSARDYGDTEETQYF TRBV20-1
CASSRLAAGADEQFF TRBV6-2/TRBV6-3
CASSELDFSGTGELFF TRBV6-1
CASSSDRVAYEQYF TRBV7-2
CASSGEAGWGEQFF TRBV9
CASSEVAGGPNEQFF TRBV2
CASSLFAQGYTF TRBV7-9
CASSFVGRTGVGYTF TRBV6-2/TRBV6-3
CATSRAQLAQYF TRBV15
CATRASGEQFF TRBV24-1
CASSKPLTGTAEDEQYF TRBV28
CASSKVGRAAYGYTF TRBV21-1
CATSRGYEQYF TRBV15
CASSHRQGVMLYNEQFF TRBV6-1
CASSLPEYNEQFF TRBV6-1
CASSDPAAEQYF TRBV6-1
CASSLQETGTSGNTIYF TRBV5-1
CASSFGHSPGRAFF TRBV28
CASSLDREGEQETQYF TRBV28
CSLTYRDRVNEQFF TRBV29-1
CASSIPRQVGDQETQYF TRBV7-2
CASSQEASRGYEQYF TRBV4-3
CASSLGVDNEQFF TRBV11-2
CASSYTVTGELFF TRBV6-2/TRBV6-3
CASSLRDGSNQPQHF TRBV19
CASRSGLAGGYNEQFF TRBV5-1
CASIPTGFDEQFF TRBV28
CASSLWGDNEQFF TRBV13
CASSLTGLAAYEQYF TRBV7-9
CASSPGDGTYEQYF TRBV9
CASSPSGLAGIAKNIQYF TRBV11-1